This passage covers 26 T cell receptor beta chains from one sample sequenced in a study of neurological immune-mediated disorders. In TCRdb, the 5' RACE reads were re-called with MiXCR into one record per CDR3 protein. The sample lists approximately 48,000 distinct CDR3 sequences; just over 3% were seen once. Sequencing input: PBMCs. The receptors originated from a woman aged 50 to 60 with multiple sclerosis.

In this sample, this clonotype turned up many times. The DNA of the CDR3 is TGCGCCAGCAGCCGAGGGACTGAGGGCTCCTACGAGCAGTACGTC. It specifies CASSRGTEGSYEQYV. The chain has TRBV4-1 and TRBJ2-7; tentatively, D is TRBD2 (6 bases). Germline CDR1 and CDR2: MGHRA and YSYEKL. The CDR3 covers 15 residues. V dropped 4 bases and J dropped 0 bases, with 13 bases sitting between them.

This clonotype was seen ten or more times. The J gene is TRBJ2-3, the V gene TRBV5-1, with TRBD1 as a possible D gene (6 bases). The V gene's germline CDR1 is SGHRS and CDR2 YFSETQ. This CDR3 contains 14 residues. The germline V and J ends were trimmed by 3 bases and 2 bases, with 10 bases remaining between them. CDR3 loop: CASSSPGATDTQYF. The CDR3 bases are TGCGCCAGCAGCTCTCCAGGGGCCACAGATACGCAGTATTTT. Drawing the rest from reference TRBV5-1 and TRBJ2-3, the complete variable domain is KAGVTQTPRYLIKTRGQQVTLSCSPISGHRSVSWYQQTPGQGLQFLFEYFSETQRNKGNFPGRFSGRQFSNSRSEMNVSTLELGDSALYLCASSSPGATDTQYFGPGTRLTVL.

This clonotype was counted many times. This chain connects TRBV29-1 to TRBJ1-2; D ambiguous. The CDR3 is 12 residues long. Germline V gives CDR1 SQVTM, CDR2 ANQGSEA. The V end lost 2 bases, the J end lost 3 bases, and 7 bases lay between the germline ends. The CDR3 loop reads CSVETRDYGYTF. The CDR3 DNA is TGCAGCGTTGAAACCCGGGACTATGGCTACACCTTC.

This clonotype was seen many times. The CDR3 spells CASISRDTINTEAFF. CDR3 nucleotide sequence: TGTGCCAGCATAAGCCGGGACACCATAAACACTGAAGCTTTCTTT. The rearrangement joins TRBV6-5 to TRBJ1-1; possible D gene TRBD1, 6 bases. The CDR3 runs to 15 residues. CDR1 is MNHEY and CDR2 is SVGAGI in the germline V gene. With 7 bases removed from V and 2 bases from J, the gap between germline ends came to 17 bases.

The sample holds many counts of this clonotype. A much larger clone lies a single base off, so this may be a read error. This rearrangement joins TRBV5-6 to TRBJ1-4; D unclear. Trimming stripped 3 bases from V and 6 bases from J, with 12 bases between. Germline V CDR1 and CDR2: SGHDT, YYEEEE. The CDR3 length is 14 residues. CDR3 sequence (DNA): TGTGCCAGCAGCTCGGGAAAGGGTTATGAAAAACTGTTTTTT. Its protein product is CASSSGKGYEKLFF.

This clonotype has a count of ten or more. The rearrangement links TRBV5-4 to TRBJ2-3; 7 bases are a match to TRBD1. In germline, CDR1 is SGHNT, CDR2 YYREEE (reference sequence). The CDR3 extends over 13 amino acids. The V and J ends lost 4 bases and 5 bases, in that order; junction bases with no gene match: 4. The CDR3 nucleotides read TGTGCCAGCAGCCCGGCAGGGGGAGATACGCAGTATTTT. Translation gives CASSPAGGDTQYF.

In its sample, this clonotype was seen many times. V is TRBV6-5 and J is TRBJ2-1; D is ambiguous. Trimming shortened V by 6 bases and J by 13 bases, and 19 bases separated the two germline ends. The CDR3 is 13 residues long. Germline V gives CDR1 MNHEY, CDR2 SVGAGI. CDR3 region: CASRSSQKFAQFF. CDR3 sequence (DNA): TGTGCCAGCAGATCGTCACAGAAATTTGCTCAGTTCTTC.

The V and J genes are TRBV28 and TRBJ2-1; possible D gene TRBD1, 5 bases. V lost 5 bases to trimming and J lost 4 bases, with 18 bases between them. Germline V lookup: CDR1 MDHEN, CDR2 SYDVKM. The CDR3 spans 16 residues. In DNA form, the CDR3 reads TGTGCCAGCAGTGAACGCGGACAACAAACGTACAATGAGCAGTTCTTC. It yields the protein CASSERGQQTYNEQFF. The full variable domain, completed using reference TRBV28 and TRBJ2-1, is DVKVTQSSRYLVKRTGEKVFLECVQDMDHENMFWYRQDPGLGLRLIYFSYDVKMKEKGDIPEGYSVSREKKERFSLILESASTNQTSMYLCASSERGQQTYNEQFFGPGTRLTVL.

This clonotype was detected many times. The rearrangement uses TRBV27 and TRBJ2-7; D is possibly TRBD1 (6 bases). This CDR3 has 17 amino acids. Germline CDR1 reads MNHEY; CDR2 reads SMNVEV (reference sequence). V lost 0 bases to trimming and J lost 6 bases, with 21 bases between them. The CDR3 DNA reads as TGTGCCAGCAGTTTATCGATTCACAGGGACCTAGGAGGCGAGCAGTACTTC. Protein: CASSLSIHRDLGGEQYF.

At least ten counts were recorded for this clonotype. The V gene is TRBV7-2, the J gene TRBJ2-3; D is unclear. CDR1 is SGHTA, CDR2 FQGNSA, per germline. The V end was cut by 5 bases, the J end by 5 bases, with 14 bases between. This CDR3 spans 14 amino acids. CDR3: CASSRRVAIDTQYF. CDR3 in DNA: TGTGCCAGCAGCCGCCGAGTAGCTATAGATACGCAGTATTTT.

This clonotype was recorded many times. V is TRBV5-1 and J is TRBJ1-2; 8 positions match TRBD1. The CDR3 totals 14 residues. The trim removed 0 bases at V and 5 bases at J, leaving 3 bases unmatched. Germline values: CDR1 SGHRS, CDR2 YFSETQ. The CDR3: CASSLAQGGYGYTF. As DNA, the CDR3 is TGCGCCAGCAGCTTGGCACAGGGGGGGTATGGCTACACCTTC.

This clonotype has at least ten counts. V and J are TRBV6-5 and TRBJ2-1; 7 nucleotides align to TRBD2. In germline, CDR1 is MNHEY, CDR2 SVGAGI. V shed 6 bases, J shed 4 bases, and the junction held 18 bases outside the gene matches. The CDR3 consists of 18 residues. The CDR3 loop reads CASSPSPVRDYPYNEQFF. The CDR3 DNA follows: TGTGCCAGCAGCCCTAGTCCCGTTCGGGACTACCCATACAATGAGCAGTTCTTC.

This clonotype was seen repeatedly, ten times or more. The rearrangement links TRBV20-1 to TRBJ1-1; D is unclear. The V gene lost 4 bases and the J gene lost 0 bases, with 15 bases spanning the gap. In germline, CDR1 is DFQATT, CDR2 SNEGSKA (reference sequence). This CDR3 has 15 amino acids. CDR3: CSAKSLARLNTEAFF. The CDR3, as DNA: TGCAGTGCTAAGTCCCTCGCGAGATTGAACACTGAAGCTTTCTTT.

Many counts were recorded for this clonotype. This chain uses TRBV29-1 with TRBJ2-7; D gene uncertain. This CDR3 region has 11 residues. CDR1 SQVTM and CDR2 ANQGSEA come from the germline V gene. Trimming took off 4 bases at V and 4 bases at J, with 8 bases between the two ends. CDR3 DNA sequence: TGCAGCGTTGGGTCTCGGTACGAGCAGTACTTC. Translating it yields CSVGSRYEQYF.

In its sample, this clonotype was seen many times. The chain carries TRBV6-2 or TRBV6-3 and TRBJ1-5; TRBD1 might be the D (6 bases). CDR3 length equals 16 residues. The V end was cut by 2 bases, the J end by 3 bases, with 14 bases between. Germline loops: CDR1 MNHEY, CDR2 SVGEGT. The CDR3 is CASSYDPDRINQPQHF. The DNA for the CDR3 is TGTGCCAGCAGTTACGACCCCGACAGGATCAATCAGCCCCAGCATTTT.

This clonotype appeared many times. The chain is built from TRBV7-2 and TRBJ2-3; D gene ambiguous. V lost 5 bases, J lost 4 bases, and 10 bases lay in between. CDR1 and CDR2 from the germline V gene are SGHTA and FQGNSA. The CDR3 totals 13 residues. For the CDR3, the DNA is TGTGCCAGCAGCGTCCGCAGCGCAGATACGCAGTATTTT. This encodes CASSVRSADTQYF.

The rearrangement links TRBV4-2 to TRBJ1-4, with 7 bases lining up with TRBD1. Germline V CDR1 and CDR2: LGHNA, YNFKEQ. The V gene end was trimmed by 5 bases and the J gene end by 7 bases; junction bases not matched to a gene: 7. CDR3 length equals 14 residues. The CDR3 loop is CASSNRGGGEKLFF. The CDR3 bases are TGTGCCAGCAGCAACAGGGGAGGAGGTGAAAAACTGTTTTTT.

This clonotype has at least ten counts. The chain links TRBV27 to TRBJ1-2; unclear D gene. The CDR3 has 13 residues. With 0 bases removed from V and 8 bases from J, the gap between germline ends came to 10 bases. Per germline, CDR1 MNHEY and CDR2 SMNVEV (reference sequence). The CDR3 DNA follows: TGTGCCAGCAGTTTATCTGGACGCGGCGGCTACACCTTC. Amino acid sequence: CASSLSGRGGYTF.

This clonotype was recorded at least ten times. The V gene is TRBV3-1, the J gene TRBJ2-3; 10 positions match TRBD2. CDR1 is LGHDT, CDR2 YNNKEL, per germline (reference sequence). The CDR3 totals 15 residues. Trimming removed 2 bases from V and 2 bases from J; junction bases left unmatched: 1. The CDR3 nucleotides are TGTGCCAGCAGCCAAACTAGCGGGGCCACAGATACGCAGTATTTT. It yields the protein CASSQTSGATDTQYF.

This clonotype appeared many times. The chain links TRBV7-2 to TRBJ1-5; the D is unclear. The CDR3 has 17 residues. Germline CDR1 and CDR2: SGHTA and FQGNSA. V was shortened by 1 base and J by 1 base, with 14 bases between the two germline ends. CDR3 sequence: CASSLDVVIGSNQPQHF. Written as DNA, the CDR3 is TGTGCCAGCAGCTTAGACGTGGTTATCGGGAGCAATCAGCCCCAGCATTTT.

This clonotype was observed many times. This chain uses TRBV20-1 with TRBJ2-3, with TRBD2 identical over 8 bases. The CDR3 length is 15 residues. J gave up 5 bases and V 5 bases, and 12 bases lay outside the gene matches. Germline V gene data show CDR1 as DFQATT and CDR2 as SNEGSKA (reference sequence). This chain's CDR3 is CSAPLRGGRVDTQYF. The DNA of the CDR3 is TGCAGTGCTCCCCTTCGGGGGGGGCGGGTAGATACGCAGTATTTT.

In this sample, this clonotype turned up many times. The V gene is TRBV7-2, the J gene TRBJ1-1; D remains unclear. Germline lookup yields CDR1 SGHTA and CDR2 FQGNSA. V lost 6 bases to trimming and J lost 2 bases, with 10 bases between them. The CDR3 spans 13 residues. The CDR3 DNA is TGTGCCAGCAGTATAGACCGAAACACTGAAGCTTTCTTT. Translating it yields CASSIDRNTEAFF.

This clonotype was picked up many times. The chain recombines TRBV20-1 with TRBJ1-6; D is possibly TRBD1 (5 bases). CDR3 length: 16 amino acids. Deletions cut 0 bases from V and 9 bases from J, with 18 bases between. The germline CDR1 and CDR2 sequences are DFQATT and SNEGSKA (reference sequence). DNA of the CDR3: TGCAGTGCTAGAGAGAGGAGGGACCCTGGAGGTTCACCCCTCCACTTT. Amino acids: CSARERRDPGGSPLHF.

This clonotype was found many times. CDR3 in DNA: TGTGCCAGCAGTTCCCGGGCCCCCGGGGGCCGCGACACTGAAGCTTTCTTT. The encoded protein is CASSSRAPGGRDTEAFF. The J gene is TRBJ1-1, the V gene TRBV6-5; possible D gene TRBD1, 6 bases. In germline, CDR1 is MNHEY, CDR2 SVGAGI. Trimming pared 4 bases from V and 3 bases from J, leaving 21 bases between. The CDR3 contains 17 residues.

This clonotype was observed many times. The CDR3 bases are TGCAGTGCCAAAGACACAGGGGACAATCAGCCCCAGCATTTT. It encodes CSAKDTGDNQPQHF. The chain links TRBV20-1 to TRBJ1-5; 7 nucleotides line up with TRBD1. Trimming cost V 6 bases and J 3 bases; bases outside gene matches: 8. The CDR3 extends over 14 amino acids. CDR1 is DFQATT and CDR2 is SNEGSKA in the germline V gene (reference sequence).

This clonotype was picked up many times. The rearrangement joins TRBV12-3 or TRBV12-4 to TRBJ1-1; tentative D call: TRBD1 (5 bases). CDR3 length: 15 amino acids. The V end was cut by 8 bases, the J end by 5 bases, with 21 bases between. This CDR3 is CASGVAGRAITEAFF. The CDR3 DNA reads TGTGCCAGCGGTGTGGCAGGGCGAGCGATAACTGAAGCTTTCTTT.